These 25 T cell receptor beta chains were sequenced from one sample in a study of intratumoral heterogeneity in liver cancer. Sequencing used immunoSEQ multiplex PCR; TCRdb keeps in-frame clones, though not all of them. The table lists about 20,000 clones, roughly 66% of them singletons. The input for sequencing was tumor-adjacent normal tissue, taken before any cancer treatment. The source of these receptors is a woman in her 70s with hepatocellular carcinoma.

The chain couples TRBV28 to TRBJ1-1; D gene ambiguous. The CDR3 consists of 13 residues. Trimming took 7 bases from V and 1 from J, leaving 10 bases between them. Germline CDR1 is MDHEN and CDR2 is SYDVKM. The CDR3 DNA reads TGTGCCAGCATCGGGAGCCAGAACACTGAAGCTTTCTTT. Amino acids: CASIGSQNTEAFF. The whole variable domain, filled in from reference TRBV28 and TRBJ1-1, reads DVKVTQSSRYLVKRTGEKVFLECVQDMDHENMFWYRQDPGLGLRLIYFSYDVKMKEKGDIPEGYSVSREKKERFSLILESASTNQTSMYLCASIGSQNTEAFFGQGTRLTVV.

This clone has more than one count but fewer than ten. The chain employs TRBV28 and TRBJ1-2; D is undetermined. From germline, CDR1 is MDHEN and CDR2 SYDVKM. The CDR3 covers 11 residues. V was clipped by 4 bases and J by 5 bases, with 5 bases between them. DNA for the CDR3: TGTGCCAGCAGTTCGCAATATGGCTACACCTTC. This gives the protein CASSSQYGYTF.

This clone was counted a few times. The chain recombines TRBV6-6 with TRBJ1-3, with D maybe TRBD1 (6 bases). The V end was cut by 4 bases, the J end by 4 bases, with 11 bases between. CDR1 and CDR2 from the germline V gene are MNHNY and SVGAGI (reference sequence). The CDR3 is 14 amino acids. The CDR3 DNA follows: TGTGCCAGCAGTTCTACAGGGATCGGAAACACCATATATTTT. Translated, it gives CASSSTGIGNTIYF.

The V call is TRBV10-3, the J call TRBJ1-6; D is perhaps TRBD1 (6 bases). The V and J ends lost 3 bases and 3 bases respectively, with 15 bases between them. In germline, CDR1 is ENHRY, CDR2 SYGVKD. The CDR3 spans 17 residues. The CDR3 region is CAISEKGGTDYNSPLHF. The CDR3 DNA sequence: TGTGCCATCAGTGAAAAGGGGGGGACGGACTATAATTCACCCCTCCACTTT.

The gene calls are TRBV5-4 and TRBJ2-2, with 8 bases identical to TRBD2. Germline-derived CDR1 and CDR2 are SGHNT and YYREEE (reference sequence). V lost 0 bases to trimming and J lost 7 bases; unmatched junction nucleotides: 8. This CDR3 region has 16 residues. The DNA of the CDR3 is TGTGCCAGCAGCTTGGGAGACTGGACTAGCTACGGGGAGCTGTTTTTT. Its translation is CASSLGDWTSYGELFF.

J is TRBJ2-1 and V is TRBV29-1; D might be TRBD2 (6 bases). The V end was cut by 0 bases, the J end by 15 bases, with 15 bases between. This CDR3 region has 12 residues. Germline V gene lookup returns CDR1 SQVTM and CDR2 ANQGSEA. The CDR3 DNA reads as TGCAGCGTTGAAGACCCCCGGGACTTTCCGTTCTTC. Its translation is CSVEDPRDFPFF.

This clone was detected only once. V usage is TRBV18 and J usage is TRBJ2-6; 8 bases line up with TRBD2. J gave up 2 bases and V 0 bases, and 12 bases lay outside the gene matches. The CDR3 consists of 20 residues. CDR1 KGHSH and CDR2 LQKENI come from the germline V gene. The DNA of the CDR3 is TGTGCCAGCTCACCACCGACCGGGGGGGATCCAAGCACTGGGGCCAACGTCCTGACTTTC. Its protein is CASSPPTGGDPSTGANVLTF.

Regarding this clone: Other DNA sequences in this sample translate to the same CDR3. The rearrangement uses TRBV6-6 and TRBJ2-2; 8 bases fit TRBD1. Germline V gene sequence: CDR1 MNHNY, CDR2 SVGAGI (reference sequence). J gave up 6 bases and V 6 bases, and 3 bases lay outside the gene matches. The CDR3 has 13 residues. The CDR3: CASSDRGAGELFF. CDR3 nucleotides: TGTGCCAGCAGCGACAGGGGCGCCGGGGAGCTGTTTTTT.

The chain couples TRBV27 to TRBJ1-5; D is undetermined. The CDR3 has 15 residues. Per the germline V gene, CDR1 is MNHEY and CDR2 is SMNVEV (reference sequence). Trimming cost V 2 bases and J 1 base, with 9 bases left between them. CDR3 DNA sequence: TGTGCCAGCAGTTTAACGGTTGGAAGCAATCAGCCCCAGCATTTT. This gives the protein CASSLTVGSNQPQHF.

The chain couples TRBV19 to TRBJ1-1; D might be TRBD1 (5 bases). V lost 7 bases to trimming and J lost 5 bases, with 23 bases between them. The CDR3 runs to 16 residues. CDR1 is LNHDA and CDR2 is SQIVND in the germline V gene (reference sequence). The CDR3 nucleotides are TGTGCCAGTACCCAACGATCGATCAGGGAGGGGACTGAAGCTTTCTTT. Its protein is CASTQRSIREGTEAFF.

The CDR3 spells CASSLGPSSNQPQHF. The CDR3 DNA is TGTGCCAGCAGCTTGGGGCCAAGTAGCAATCAGCCCCAGCATTTT. The gene calls are TRBV5-6 and TRBJ1-5; D not certain. The CDR3 extends over 15 amino acids. From germline, CDR1 is SGHDT and CDR2 YYEEEE. V was cut by 0 bases and J by 0 bases, with 7 bases left in between.

This clone was counted a single time. V and J are TRBV5-1 and TRBJ2-1; TRBD2 aligns across 9 bases. The CDR3 consists of 15 residues. The V and J ends lost 4 bases and 6 bases, in that order; junction bases with no gene match: 8. The germline V gene encodes CDR1 SGHRS and CDR2 YFSETQ. CDR3 DNA: TGCGCCAGCAGCATTTCTGGCGGGGGGGGCAATGAGCAGTTCTTC. Residues: CASSISGGGGNEQFF.

The rearrangement uses TRBV28 and TRBJ1-1; perhaps TRBD1 as D (6 bases). Germline assignment: CDR1 MDHEN and CDR2 SYDVKM. Trimming shortened V by 3 bases and J by 1 base, and 9 bases separated the two germline ends. The length of the CDR3 is 14 residues. CDR3 in amino acids: CASSFTGKNTEAFF. The CDR3, as DNA: TGTGCCAGCAGTTTCACAGGGAAGAACACTGAAGCTTTCTTT.

This rearrangement joins TRBV28 to TRBJ1-2; D unresolved. The CDR3 is made up of 14 amino acids. The V gene's germline CDR1 is MDHEN and CDR2 SYDVKM. Deletions cut 7 bases from V and 1 base from J, with 13 bases between. The CDR3 DNA follows: TGTGCCAGCAAACCGTCGGAAAATAACTATGGCTACACCTTC. It codes for CASKPSENNYGYTF.

The chain links TRBV5-1 to TRBJ2-5; 7 nucleotides line up with TRBD1. With V trimmed by 4 bases and J by 5 bases, 11 bases remained unmatched. Germline lookup yields CDR1 SGHRS and CDR2 YFSETQ. CDR3 length: 15 residues. CDR3 DNA: TGCGCCAGCAGCGCTGGCTTAGGGGGCGGTGAGACCCAGTACTTC. Its protein is CASSAGLGGGETQYF. The full variable domain, its missing parts supplied by reference TRBV5-1 and TRBJ2-5, is KAGVTQTPRYLIKTRGQQVTLSCSPISGHRSVSWYQQTPGQGLQFLFEYFSETQRNKGNFPGRFSGRQFSNSRSEMNVSTLELGDSALYLCASSAGLGGGETQYFGPGTRLLVL.

The J gene is TRBJ2-7, the V gene TRBV29-1, with 7 nucleotides matching TRBD2. Germline V gives CDR1 SQVTM, CDR2 ANQGSEA. The CDR3 covers 12 residues. The V segment lost 4 bases and the J segment 5 bases; nucleotides outside the gene matches: 5. CDR3 DNA: TGCAGCGTTGGACGCGGACTAGACGAGCAGTACTTC. Encoded protein: CSVGRGLDEQYF.

V gene TRBV25-1 combines with J gene TRBJ2-5; D unresolved. Trimming removed 8 bases at V and 5 bases at J, with 9 bases between. The CDR3 is made up of 11 amino acids. Per germline, CDR1 MGHDK and CDR2 SYGVNS. CDR3 residues: CASGEVETQYF. CDR3 nucleotide sequence: TGTGCCAGCGGGGAAGTGGAGACCCAGTACTTC.

The gene calls are TRBV12-3 or TRBV12-4 and TRBJ2-5; TRBD2 agrees at 10 bases. V shed 5 bases, J shed 7 bases, and the junction held 1 base outside the gene matches. This CDR3 has 12 residues. DNA for the CDR3: TGTGCCAGCAGTAGCGGGGGGGGGACCCAGTACTTC. Amino acid sequence: CASSSGGGTQYF.

This chain links TRBV28 with TRBJ2-7; D remains unclear. Germline V gives CDR1 MDHEN, CDR2 SYDVKM. The CDR3 has 11 amino acids. The V end lost 5 bases, the J end lost 9 bases, and 11 bases lay between the germline ends. CDR3 protein: CASSLLHGQYF. The CDR3 DNA is TGTGCCAGCAGTCTTTTACACGGGCAGTACTTC.

The V call is TRBV5-1, the J call TRBJ2-1; TRBD2 matches at 11 bases. With V trimmed by 3 bases and J by 2 bases, 4 bases remained unmatched. CDR3 length: 16 amino acids. Germline CDR1 and CDR2: SGHRS and YFSETQ. This CDR3 reads CASSSGLAGPYNEQFF. In DNA, the CDR3 is TGCGCCAGCAGCTCCGGACTAGCGGGTCCCTACAATGAGCAGTTCTTC.

This clone showed up just once. The genes are TRBV4-1 and TRBJ1-2; D not resolved. The length of the CDR3 is 16 residues. The ends were cut back, 1 base at V and 7 bases at J, with 19 bases in the middle. Germline-derived CDR1 and CDR2 are MGHRA and YSYEKL. CDR3 coding DNA: TGCGCCAGCAGCCAAGTTATGTCAGAATTAATTAGTGGCTACACCTTC. This translates into CASSQVMSELISGYTF.

J is TRBJ2-1 and V is TRBV5-4; TRBD1 matches at 9 bases. Trimming took 0 bases from V and 2 from J; bases not matched to a gene: 3. CDR3 length equals 16 residues. From germline, CDR1 is SGHNT and CDR2 YYREEE (reference sequence). DNA for the CDR3: TGTGCCAGCAGCTTGGTCGGGACAGGGACCTACAATGAGCAGTTCTTC. This gives the protein CASSLVGTGTYNEQFF.

The J gene is TRBJ2-1, the V gene TRBV13, with 8 bases identical to TRBD2. There are 18 residues in the CDR3. V lost 0 bases to trimming and J lost 6 bases; unmatched junction nucleotides: 13. Germline V CDR1 and CDR2: PRHDT, FYEKMQ (reference sequence). In nucleotides, the CDR3 is TGTGCCAGCAGCTTAGGTCTAGCGGGTGGCCTGGGGGGCAATGAGCAGTTCTTC. Protein product: CASSLGLAGGLGGNEQFF.

This chain uses TRBV2 with TRBJ2-6; D is possibly TRBD2 (5 bases). V lost 11 bases, J lost 4 bases, and 18 bases lay in between. This CDR3 region has 15 residues. Germline CDR1 reads SNHLY; CDR2 reads FYNNEI. The CDR3 loop reads CAGLASGSGANVLTF. CDR3 in DNA: TGTGCCGGCCTCGCATCGGGGTCCGGGGCCAACGTCCTGACTTTC.

The rearrangement uses TRBV27 and TRBJ2-3; D ambiguous. The V and J ends lost 5 bases and 1 base respectively, with 10 bases between them. The CDR3 loop spans 14 amino acids. Germline V CDR1 and CDR2: MNHEY, SMNVEV (reference sequence). The CDR3 region has the DNA TGTGCCAGCAGTCCCGATACGCGCACAGATACGCAGTATTTT. This gives the protein CASSPDTRTDTQYF.